One and the same sample provided the 4 T cell receptor beta chains below, sequenced in a study of blood T cell repertoires in COVID-19. Method: immunoSEQ multiplex PCR; TCRdb's copy keeps in-frame clones and lacks some. The sample includes about 140,000 clones, under 80% seen only once; the top ten take roughly 13%. Sample: peripheral blood. Receptors were obtained from a man older than 75 with acute or convalescent COVID-19.

The chain recombines TRBV2 with TRBJ2-7; 7 bases match TRBD2. Germline values: CDR1 SNHLY, CDR2 FYNNEI. The CDR3 is made up of 14 amino acids. V lost 2 bases and J lost 5; bases outside the gene matches: 6. The CDR3 DNA sequence: TGTGCCAGCAGTGAAATCCGGGGGGTAGACGAGCAGTACTTC. Translation gives CASSEIRGVDEQYF.

The CDR3 sequence is CAIRTAVNSPLHF. The CDR3 nucleotides are TGTGCCATCCGTACCGCAGTGAATTCACCCCTCCACTTT. This chain links TRBV10-3 with TRBJ1-6, with D uncertain. The CDR3 has 13 residues. V lost 8 bases and J 7 bases, leaving 12 bases between the germline ends. In germline, CDR1 is ENHRY, CDR2 SYGVKD.

This chain joins TRBV6-5 and TRBJ1-2; 7 bases fit TRBD1. From germline, CDR1 is MNHEY and CDR2 SVGAGI. V trimming: 5 bases; J trimming: 4 bases; junction bases outside the gene matches: 4. This CDR3 spans 13 amino acids. CDR3 protein: CASSRDRSYGYTF. CDR3 DNA: TGTGCCAGCAGTCGGGACAGATCCTATGGCTACACCTTC.

This clone appeared a single time. This rearrangement joins TRBV14 to TRBJ2-7; TRBD1 matches at 8 bases. This CDR3 has 16 residues. Germline values: CDR1 SGHDN, CDR2 FVKESK. J gave up 4 bases and V 0 bases, and 8 bases lay outside the gene matches. CDR3: CASSQDGQGALYEQYF. In nucleotides, the CDR3 is TGTGCCAGCAGCCAAGACGGTCAGGGGGCATTGTACGAGCAGTACTTC.